One sample yielded the 14 T cell receptor beta chains listed below, sequenced in a study of blood T cell repertoires in COVID-19. Clones were read by immunoSEQ multiplex PCR, and TCRdb kept only the in-frame ones, dropping some. The sample contains about 170,000 clones, around nine tenths of which appear only once. Sequenced sample: peripheral blood. These receptors all stem from a man between 60 and 75 years old with COVID-19, enrolled during active disease.

The chain employs TRBV6-2 or TRBV6-3 and TRBJ1-4, with 7 bases aligning to TRBD1. J gave up 7 bases and V 5 bases, and 10 bases lay outside the gene matches. The CDR3 is 15 amino acids. From germline, CDR1 is MNHEY and CDR2 SVGEGT. The CDR3 here is CASSRDGTVGEKLFF. The CDR3, as DNA: TGTGCCAGCAGTAGGGACGGGACAGTGGGTGAAAAACTGTTTTTT.

This clone was counted only a few times. The chain recombines TRBV19 with TRBJ2-2; TRBD1 agrees at 8 bases. This CDR3 is built from 14 residues. V was clipped by 4 bases and J by 7 bases; unmatched bases: 5. The germline V gene encodes CDR1 LNHDA and CDR2 SQIVND (reference sequence). CDR3 coding DNA: TGTGCCAGTAGTAACTCAGGGGGCGGCGGGGAGCTGTTTTTT. This sequence encodes CASSNSGGGGELFF.

The chain links TRBV28 to TRBJ1-3; D is uncertain. Trimming removed 2 bases from V and 0 bases from J, with 8 bases in between. This CDR3 is 15 amino acids long. Germline V gene data show CDR1 as MDHEN and CDR2 as SYDVKM. The CDR3 nucleotides read TGTGCCAGCAGTTTACCACCCAGCTCTGGAAACACCATATATTTT. Translation: CASSLPPSSGNTIYF.

V is TRBV19 and J is TRBJ1-5; D is possibly TRBD1 (6 bases). The length of the CDR3 is 14 residues. V was clipped by 7 bases and J by 1 base, with 11 bases between them. Germline V lookup: CDR1 LNHDA, CDR2 SQIVND (reference sequence). Here the CDR3 reads CASTADRSNQPQHF. CDR3 in DNA: TGTGCCAGTACCGCAGACAGGAGCAATCAGCCCCAGCATTTT.

V is TRBV13 and J is TRBJ1-4; TRBD1 matches 9 bases. The CDR3 covers 16 residues. In germline, CDR1 is PRHDT, CDR2 FYEKMQ (reference sequence). The V gene end was trimmed by 3 bases and the J gene end by 2 bases; junction bases not matched to a gene: 4. Here the CDR3 reads CASSFTGGATNEKLFF. The CDR3 bases are TGTGCCAGCAGCTTCACAGGGGGCGCGACTAATGAAAAACTGTTTTTT.

V usage is TRBV6-6 and J usage is TRBJ2-2; no definite D call. Per the germline V gene, CDR1 is MNHNY and CDR2 is SVGAGI (reference sequence). There are 13 residues in the CDR3. V gave up 0 bases and J gave up 5 bases, with 4 bases separating them. The CDR3 sequence is CASSYSETGELFF. The DNA for the CDR3 is TGTGCCAGCAGTTACTCGGAGACCGGGGAGCTGTTTTTT.

The J gene is TRBJ1-6, the V gene TRBV5-1; TRBD1 matches at 8 bases. This CDR3 has 16 residues. Germline CDR1 is SGHRS and CDR2 is YFSETQ. V trimming: 0 bases; J trimming: 1 base; junction bases outside the gene matches: 0. The CDR3 bases are TGCGCCAGCAGCTTGGGACAGGGGTCCTATAATTCACCCCTCCACTTT. Translated: CASSLGQGSYNSPLHF.

The CDR3 reads CASSPTPGTGGGYTF. The CDR3 region has the DNA TGTGCCAGCTCACCAACACCCGGGACAGGAGGTGGCTACACCTTC. This chain connects TRBV18 to TRBJ1-2; 8 nucleotides line up with TRBD1. Germline V gene sequence: CDR1 KGHSH, CDR2 LQKENI. J lost 7 bases, V lost 2 bases, and 9 bases had no gene match. The CDR3 is 15 amino acids.

J is TRBJ1-6 and V is TRBV3-1 (or the pseudogene TRBV3-2); D gene uncertain. V shed 2 bases and J shed 7 bases, with 12 bases lying between them. CDR3 size: 15 residues. Germline CDR1 is LGHDT and CDR2 is YNNKEL (reference sequence). This CDR3 is CASSQRGMGNSPLHF. The DNA for the CDR3 is TGTGCCAGCAGCCAACGGGGTATGGGAAATTCACCCCTCCACTTT.

Comments on this clone: The same CDR3 is also encoded by other DNA sequences in this sample. V is TRBV6-5 and J is TRBJ2-7, with D maybe TRBD1 (6 bases). This CDR3 comprises 13 residues. From germline, CDR1 is MNHEY and CDR2 SVGAGI. Between the trimmed V and J ends, which lost 6 bases and 0 bases, there was a span of 9 bases. CDR3 amino acids: CASRGTSSYEQYF. The DNA of the CDR3 is TGTGCCAGCAGAGGGACAAGCTCCTACGAGCAGTACTTC.

The chain carries TRBV7-3 and TRBJ2-1; possibly TRBD2 for D (5 bases). V gave up 1 base and J gave up 2 bases, with 12 bases separating them. Germline CDR1 and CDR2: SGHTA and FQGTGA. CDR3 size: 16 residues. The CDR3 reads CASSLISGVAYNEQFF. The CDR3 DNA is TGTGCCAGCAGCTTAATATCCGGGGTAGCCTACAATGAGCAGTTCTTC. The complete variable domain, with remaining parts taken from reference TRBV7-3 and TRBJ2-1, reads GAGVSQTPSNKVTEKGKYVELRCDPISGHTALYWYRQSLGQGPEFLIYFQGTGAADDSGLPNDRFFAVRPEGSVSTLKIQRTERGDSAVYLCASSLISGVAYNEQFFGPGTRLTVL.

The chain is built from TRBV7-9 and TRBJ2-6, with TRBD1 matching over 9 bases. Germline V CDR1 and CDR2: SEHNR, FQNEAQ (reference sequence). This CDR3 is 16 amino acids long. V dropped 7 bases and J dropped 2; count of bases not matched to a gene: 6. CDR3 loop: CASIGTGPTGANVLTF. Here the CDR3 DNA reads TGTGCCAGCATAGGGACAGGGCCCACTGGGGCCAACGTCCTGACTTTC.

The rearrangement links TRBV24-1 to TRBJ2-5, with 10 bases fitting TRBD1. Germline V gene data show CDR1 as KGHDR and CDR2 as SFDVKD. Unmatched junction bases numbered 5, after V lost 5 bases and J lost 3 bases. The CDR3 covers 15 residues. The chain's CDR3 is CATSGPGTGEETQYF. CDR3 DNA sequence: TGTGCCACCAGTGGTCCCGGGACAGGGGAAGAGACCCAGTACTTC.

This clone turned up a few times. V is TRBV28 and J is TRBJ2-2, with D unclear. Germline V gene lookup returns CDR1 MDHEN and CDR2 SYDVKM. The CDR3 has 12 residues. V shed 7 bases and J shed 3 bases, with 6 bases lying between them. CDR3 coding DNA: TGTGCCAGCAAAATCTACACCGGGGAGCTGTTTTTT. Translated, it gives CASKIYTGELFF.